These 28 T cell receptor beta chains came from one sample sequenced in a study of monozygotic twins with inflammatory bowel disease. TCRdb reprocessed the 5' RACE reads and reports one entry per CDR3 protein, with no DNA. This sample's table has around 450,000 distinct CDR3 sequences. Material for sequencing was blood. All receptors derive from a human donor with ulcerative colitis or Crohn's disease, or a healthy co-twin of an affected twin (not recorded which).

V is TRBV18 and J is TRBJ2-3. CDR1 is KGHSH and CDR2 is LQKENI in the germline V gene. The CDR3 loop spans 14 amino acids. The CDR3 is CASSPLATIDTQYF.

The rearrangement joins TRBV20-1 to TRBJ2-1; as DNA is missing, the TRBD2 call by TCRdb cannot be tested. Looked up from germline, CDR1 is DFQATT and CDR2 is SNEGSKA (reference sequence). The CDR3 contains 20 residues. The CDR3 here is CSAPTWAGLAGESSYNEQFF.

The chain carries TRBV7-2 and TRBJ1-3; the TCRdb call, TRBD1, lacks DNA for checking. The germline CDR1 and CDR2 sequences are SGHTA and FQGNSA. The length of the CDR3 is 15 residues. The CDR3 reads CASSYRTGAGNTIYF.

V gene TRBV7-8 combines with J gene TRBJ1-1; absent DNA, TCRdb's TRBD1 call cannot be checked. The CDR3 contains 14 residues. Germline loops: CDR1 SGHVS, CDR2 FQNEAQ. CDR3: CASRTLTGNTEAFF.

This rearrangement joins TRBV5-5 to TRBJ2-1; TCRdb's assignment of TRBD2 cannot be checked, as there is no DNA. This CDR3 has 16 residues. The germline CDR1 and CDR2 sequences are SGHKS and YYEKEE (reference sequence). CDR3 protein: CASSEGTSGLYNEQFF.

The chain couples TRBV11-2 to TRBJ2-6; there is no DNA to check the TCRdb D call of TRBD1. CDR1 and CDR2 from the germline V gene are SGHAT and FQNNGV. The CDR3 loop spans 15 amino acids. This chain's CDR3 is CASSPDSTGANVLTF.

V and J are TRBV29-1 and TRBJ2-3; TCRdb's D call of TRBD2 is untestable without DNA. CDR1 is SQVTM and CDR2 is ANQGSEA in the germline V gene. The CDR3 is 15 residues long. The CDR3 reads CSVVLFGRAPDTQYF.

The V gene is TRBV18, the J gene TRBJ2-7; no DNA is available, so the TRBD1 call from TCRdb remains unchecked. CDR1 and CDR2 from the germline V gene are KGHSH and LQKENI. The CDR3 is 14 residues long. CDR3 protein: CASSPEGRPYEQYF.

This chain links TRBV4-1 with TRBJ1-5. Germline V lookup: CDR1 MGHRA, CDR2 YSYEKL. This CDR3 spans 12 amino acids. The CDR3 reads CASSQEDQPQHF.

The V and J genes are TRBV7-2 and TRBJ2-7; TCRdb's D call of TRBD1 is untestable without DNA. The CDR3 contains 15 residues. Germline V gene data show CDR1 as SGHTA and CDR2 as FQGNSA. CDR3 region: CASSSSYQGGYEQYF.

This chain uses TRBV2 with TRBJ2-5; TCRdb lists TRBD2, though no DNA is available to test this call. The CDR3 covers 15 residues. Germline V gene data show CDR1 as SNHLY and CDR2 as FYNNEI. CDR3 in amino acids: CASNLPSDGEETQYF.

The V call is TRBV7-3, the J call TRBJ2-7; without DNA, the TCRdb call of TRBD1 cannot be checked. The CDR3 is 15 amino acids. Germline V CDR1 and CDR2: SGHTA, FQGTGA. CDR3: CASSLRGDRSYEQYF.

This rearrangement joins TRBV4-2 to TRBJ2-7; TCRdb outputs TRBD2, but without DNA this stays unchecked. The CDR3 has 18 residues. Germline V gene lookup returns CDR1 LGHNA and CDR2 YNFKEQ. The CDR3 spells CASSQSRGIAGHSYEQYF.

The V gene is TRBV20-1, the J gene TRBJ2-3; TCRdb indicates TRBD1, and absent DNA this call remains unverified. This CDR3 is built from 13 residues. Germline CDR1 DFQATT, CDR2 SNEGSKA (reference sequence). The CDR3 sequence: CSAIGGPTDTQYF.

The rearrangement links TRBV5-1 to TRBJ2-5; the TRBD2 assignment by TCRdb is unverifiable without DNA. The germline V gene encodes CDR1 SGHRS and CDR2 YFSETQ. This CDR3 has 16 residues. The CDR3 sequence is CASSLRLAGDQETQYF.

V is TRBV7-2 and J is TRBJ2-3; TCRdb reports TRBD2, a call that lacks DNA to check it against. This CDR3 region has 16 residues. Germline V gives CDR1 SGHTA, CDR2 FQGNSA. CDR3 sequence reads: CASSATASGRGDTQYF. The variable domain in full, with the rest retrieved from reference TRBV7-2 and TRBJ2-3, is GAGVSQSPSNKVTEKGKDVELRCDPISGHTALYWYRQSLGQGLEFLIYFQGNSAPDKSGLPSDRFSAERTGGSVSTLTIQRTQQEDSAVYLCASSATASGRGDTQYFGPGTRLTVL.

CDR3 sequence reads: CASSSGPPTPRGTEAFF. The V gene is TRBV7-9, the J gene TRBJ1-1. Germline assignment: CDR1 SEHNR and CDR2 FQNEAQ (reference sequence). This CDR3 is 17 amino acids long.

The chain couples TRBV7-2 to TRBJ1-1. The germline V gene encodes CDR1 SGHTA and CDR2 FQGNSA. The CDR3 runs 15 residues. CDR3 sequence reads: CASSLARGWDTEAFF.

The chain is built from TRBV11-2 and TRBJ2-1; TCRdb selects TRBD2, and the lack of DNA leaves this call unchecked. This CDR3 has 16 amino acids. Germline values: CDR1 SGHAT, CDR2 FQNNGV. CDR3 protein: CASSLRLADSYNEQFF.

The chain employs TRBV7-2 and TRBJ2-7; TCRdb returns TRBD2, unconfirmable since there is no DNA. The CDR3 consists of 17 residues. Germline assignment: CDR1 SGHTA and CDR2 FQGNSA. This CDR3 reads CASSLGPALSGAYEQYF.

The CDR3 protein is CASSFRDRLNTEAFF. V gene TRBV7-9 combines with J gene TRBJ1-1; TCRdb outputs TRBD1, but without DNA this stays unchecked. Germline-derived CDR1 and CDR2 are SEHNR and FQNEAQ (reference sequence). CDR3 length: 15 amino acids.

The rearrangement links TRBV24-1 to TRBJ2-5; TCRdb's D gene call, TRBD2, goes unchecked for lack of DNA. The CDR3 runs 16 residues. Germline V lookup: CDR1 KGHDR, CDR2 SFDVKD. The CDR3 sequence is CATSEAGTSKEETQYF.

The chain joins TRBV5-1 to TRBJ1-2. Looked up from germline, CDR1 is SGHRS and CDR2 is YFSETQ. The CDR3 totals 15 residues. The CDR3 spells CASSPRTSSRGGYTF.

The J gene is TRBJ2-2, the V gene TRBV7-3; TCRdb's D gene call, TRBD2, goes unchecked for lack of DNA. CDR1 and CDR2 (germline): SGHTA, FQGTGA. The length of the CDR3 is 12 residues. This chain's CDR3 is CAGSLEGGELFF.

This sequence joins TRBV29-1 and TRBJ2-3; TCRdb's assignment of TRBD1 cannot be checked, as there is no DNA. The CDR3 runs to 15 residues. Germline CDR1 SQVTM, CDR2 ANQGSEA. The CDR3 sequence is CSVSKGQGRKDTQYF.

The J gene is TRBJ2-6, the V gene TRBV2. The CDR3 is 15 residues long. Germline assignment: CDR1 SNHLY and CDR2 FYNNEI. The CDR3 is CASSEQGSGANVLTF. Using reference TRBV2 and TRBJ2-6 for the parts outside the CDR3, the full variable domain is EPEVTQTPSHQVTQMGQEVILRCVPISNHLYFYWYRQILGQKVEFLVSFYNNEISEKSEIFDDQFSVERPDGSNFTLKIRSTKLEDSAMYFCASSEQGSGANVLTFGAGSRLTVL.

The rearrangement joins TRBV20-1 to TRBJ2-2. CDR3 size: 11 residues. Germline lookup yields CDR1 DFQATT and CDR2 SNEGSKA (reference sequence). The CDR3 region is CSAKSTGELFF.

J is TRBJ1-1 and V is TRBV19; TCRdb lists TRBD1, though no DNA is available to test this call. The CDR3 totals 13 residues. Germline V lookup: CDR1 LNHDA, CDR2 SQIVND (reference sequence). The CDR3 spells CASNPTPGDEAFF.